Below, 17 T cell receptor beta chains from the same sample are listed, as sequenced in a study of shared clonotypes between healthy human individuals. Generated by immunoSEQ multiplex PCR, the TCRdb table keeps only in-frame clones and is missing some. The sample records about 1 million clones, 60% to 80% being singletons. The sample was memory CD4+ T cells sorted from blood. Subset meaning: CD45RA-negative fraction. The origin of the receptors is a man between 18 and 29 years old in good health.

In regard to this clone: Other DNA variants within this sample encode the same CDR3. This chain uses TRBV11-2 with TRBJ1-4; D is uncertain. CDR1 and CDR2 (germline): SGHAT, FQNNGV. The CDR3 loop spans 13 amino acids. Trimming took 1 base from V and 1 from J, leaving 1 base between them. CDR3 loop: CASSLGTNEKLFF. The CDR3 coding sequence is TGTGCCAGCAGCTTAGGAACTAATGAAAAACTGTTTTTT.

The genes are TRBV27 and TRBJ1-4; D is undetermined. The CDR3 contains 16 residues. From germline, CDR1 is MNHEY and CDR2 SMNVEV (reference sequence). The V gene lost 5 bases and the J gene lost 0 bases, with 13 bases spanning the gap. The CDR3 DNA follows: TGTGCCAGCAGTGAGATTTCCTTTGCAACTAATGAAAAACTGTTTTTT. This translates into CASSEISFATNEKLFF.

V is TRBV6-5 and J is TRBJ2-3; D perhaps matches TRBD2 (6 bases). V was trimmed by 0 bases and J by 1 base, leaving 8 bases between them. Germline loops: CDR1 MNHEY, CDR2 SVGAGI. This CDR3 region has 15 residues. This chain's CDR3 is CASSYSAGRTDTQYF. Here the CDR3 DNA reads TGTGCCAGCAGTTACTCGGCGGGGCGCACAGATACGCAGTATTTT.

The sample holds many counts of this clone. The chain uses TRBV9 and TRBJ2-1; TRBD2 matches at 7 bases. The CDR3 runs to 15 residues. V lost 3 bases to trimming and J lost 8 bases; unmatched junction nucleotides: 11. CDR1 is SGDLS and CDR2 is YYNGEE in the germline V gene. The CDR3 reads CASSAGDYLKHEQFF. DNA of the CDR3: TGTGCCAGCAGCGCTGGGGACTACCTAAAGCATGAGCAGTTCTTC. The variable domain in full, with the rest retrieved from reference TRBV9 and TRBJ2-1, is DSGVTQTPKHLITATGQRVTLRCSPRSGDLSVYWYQQSLDQGLQFLIQYYNGEERAKGNILERFSAQQFPDLHSELNLSSLELGDSALYFCASSAGDYLKHEQFFGPGTRLTVL.

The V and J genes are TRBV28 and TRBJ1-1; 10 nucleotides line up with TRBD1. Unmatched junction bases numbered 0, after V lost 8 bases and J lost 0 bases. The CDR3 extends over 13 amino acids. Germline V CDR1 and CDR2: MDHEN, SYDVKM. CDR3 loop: CASDRGLNTEAFF. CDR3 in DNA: TGTGCCAGCGACAGGGGGCTGAACACTGAAGCTTTCTTT.

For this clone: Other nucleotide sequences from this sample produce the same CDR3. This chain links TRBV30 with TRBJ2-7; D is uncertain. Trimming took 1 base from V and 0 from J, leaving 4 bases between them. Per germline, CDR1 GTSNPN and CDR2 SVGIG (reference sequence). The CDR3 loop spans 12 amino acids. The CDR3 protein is CAWSGGSYEQYF. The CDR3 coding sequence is TGTGCCTGGAGTGGCGGCTCCTACGAGCAGTACTTC.

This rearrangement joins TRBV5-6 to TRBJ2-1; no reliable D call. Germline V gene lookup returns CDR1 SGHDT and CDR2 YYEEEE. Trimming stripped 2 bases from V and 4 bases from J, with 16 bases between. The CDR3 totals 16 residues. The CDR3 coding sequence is TGTGCCAGCAGCTTCTCCCAAGGGCAGGTATACAATGAGCAGTTCTTC. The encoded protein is CASSFSQGQVYNEQFF.

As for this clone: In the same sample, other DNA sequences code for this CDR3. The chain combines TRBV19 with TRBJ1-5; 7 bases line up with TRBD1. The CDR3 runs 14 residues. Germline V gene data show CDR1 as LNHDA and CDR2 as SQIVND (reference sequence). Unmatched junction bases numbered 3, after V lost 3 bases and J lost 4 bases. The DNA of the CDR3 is TGTGCCAGTAGTATTGGGGACAGAAATCAGCCCCAGCATTTT. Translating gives CASSIGDRNQPQHF.

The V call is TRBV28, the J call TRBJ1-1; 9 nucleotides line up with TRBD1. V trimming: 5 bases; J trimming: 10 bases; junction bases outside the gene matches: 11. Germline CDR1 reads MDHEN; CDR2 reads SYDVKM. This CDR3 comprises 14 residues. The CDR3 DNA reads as TGTGCCAGCAGTCCTCCGGGACAGGGTATCGGAGCTTTCTTT. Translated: CASSPPGQGIGAFF.

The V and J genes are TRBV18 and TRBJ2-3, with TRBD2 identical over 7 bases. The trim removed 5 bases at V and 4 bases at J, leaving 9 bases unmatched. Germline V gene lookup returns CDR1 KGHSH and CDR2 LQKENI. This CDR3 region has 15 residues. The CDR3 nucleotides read TGTGCCAGCTCATCCAGTGCGAGCGGGGCAGATACGCAGTATTTT. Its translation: CASSSSASGADTQYF.

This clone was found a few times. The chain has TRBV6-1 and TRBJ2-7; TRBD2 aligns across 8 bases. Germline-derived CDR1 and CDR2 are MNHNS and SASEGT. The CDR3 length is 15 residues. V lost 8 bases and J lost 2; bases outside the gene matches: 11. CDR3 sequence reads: CASLRGSGGPYEQYF. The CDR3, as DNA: TGTGCCAGCTTAAGGGGCAGCGGGGGTCCCTACGAGCAGTACTTC.

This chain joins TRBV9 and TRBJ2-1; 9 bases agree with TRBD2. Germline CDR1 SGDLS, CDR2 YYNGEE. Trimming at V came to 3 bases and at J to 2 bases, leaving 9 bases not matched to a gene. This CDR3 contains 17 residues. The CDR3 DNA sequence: TGTGCCAGCAGCGGTCGACTAGCGGAGGCACCCTACAATGAGCAGTTCTTC. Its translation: CASSGRLAEAPYNEQFF.

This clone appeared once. Here the CDR3 reads CASSVEAGAPYEQYF. In nucleotides, the CDR3 is TGTGCCAGCAGCGTAGAAGCGGGGGCCCCGTACGAGCAGTACTTC. The chain links TRBV9 to TRBJ2-7; 8 nucleotides line up with TRBD2. Trimming took 0 bases from V and 4 from J; bases not matched to a gene: 6. This CDR3 has 15 amino acids. Germline loops: CDR1 SGDLS, CDR2 YYNGEE.

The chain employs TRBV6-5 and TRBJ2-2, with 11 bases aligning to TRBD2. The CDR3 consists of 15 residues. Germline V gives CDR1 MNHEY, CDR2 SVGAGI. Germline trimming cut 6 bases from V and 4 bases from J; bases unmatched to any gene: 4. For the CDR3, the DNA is TGTGCCAGCAGACTAGCGGGAGTTAGCACCGGGGAGCTGTTTTTT. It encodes CASRLAGVSTGELFF.

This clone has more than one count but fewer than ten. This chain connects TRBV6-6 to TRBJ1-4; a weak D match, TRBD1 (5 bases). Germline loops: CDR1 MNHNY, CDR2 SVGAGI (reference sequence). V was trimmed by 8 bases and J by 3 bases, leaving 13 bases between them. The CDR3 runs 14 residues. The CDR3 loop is CASAGRASNEKLFF. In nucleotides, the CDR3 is TGTGCCAGCGCGGGGCGGGCCTCTAATGAAAAACTGTTTTTT.

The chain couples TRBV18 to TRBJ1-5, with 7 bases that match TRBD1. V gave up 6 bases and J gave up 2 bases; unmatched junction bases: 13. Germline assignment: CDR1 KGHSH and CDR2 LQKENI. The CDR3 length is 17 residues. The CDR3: CASSPDSTDRGNQPQHF. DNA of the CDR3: TGTGCCAGCTCCCCCGATAGTACCGACAGGGGCAATCAGCCCCAGCATTTT.

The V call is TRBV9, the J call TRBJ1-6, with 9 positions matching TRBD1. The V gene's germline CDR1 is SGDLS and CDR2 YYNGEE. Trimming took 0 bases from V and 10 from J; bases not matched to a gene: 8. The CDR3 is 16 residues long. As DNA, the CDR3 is TGTGCCAGCAGCGTAGACGGACAGGGGAAGGGGTCACCCCTCCACTTT. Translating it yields CASSVDGQGKGSPLHF.